This T cell receptor (beta chain) is drawn from a study of blood T cell repertoires in COVID-19. Study-level information: Acute and convalescent COVID-19 specimens originated in the United States, Italy and Spain. The cDNA or gDNA used as material had been derived from T cells, B-cell-depleted T cells, or PBMCs.

Authors' data handling: Estimation of nucleated cell counts was performed using reference gene primer amplification. Data came from immunoSEQ multiplex PCR; TCRdb stores just in-frame clones and leaves some out. V, J and clone size reflect that table, while D and trimming were determined from the DNA. This sample has over 250,000 clones, with 88% found just once. The CDR3 consists of 16 residues. Germline lookup yields CDR1 SGHDN and CDR2 FVKESK. V was cut by 3 bases and J by 3 bases, with 18 bases left in between. This receptor was obtained from a man aged 60 to 75 who had recovered from COVID-19. Sequenced material: peripheral blood. The V gene is TRBV14, the J gene TRBJ2-7, with a tentative D call TRBD1 (6 bases). For the CDR3, the DNA is TGTGCCAGCAGCCATCTCACAGGGTCCGAATTCTACGAGCAGTACTTC. This encodes CASSHLTGSEFYEQYF.